Below, one TCR beta chain is given with its context. The CDR3 covers 16 residues. This sample is drawn from a study of blood T cell repertoires in COVID-19. Study-wide background: Samples taken during acute and convalescent COVID-19 were collected in the United States, Italy and Spain.

Sequencing used immunoSEQ multiplex PCR; TCRdb keeps in-frame clones, though not all of them. This sample has 150,000 to 200,000 clones, with less than 85% found just once. Input material: PBMCs or T cells enriched from blood (not recorded which). The chain has TRBV21-1 and TRBJ2-3; TRBD2 was called by the table and not checked on the DNA. TRBV21-1 corresponds to a pseudogene. This clonotype was obtained from a woman in her sixties or seventies with acute COVID-19. CDR3 sequence reads: CASSKGAGTLNDTQYF. The CDR3 DNA sequence: TGTGCCAGCAGCAAGGGAGCGGGGACCCTAAATGATACGCAGTATTTT.